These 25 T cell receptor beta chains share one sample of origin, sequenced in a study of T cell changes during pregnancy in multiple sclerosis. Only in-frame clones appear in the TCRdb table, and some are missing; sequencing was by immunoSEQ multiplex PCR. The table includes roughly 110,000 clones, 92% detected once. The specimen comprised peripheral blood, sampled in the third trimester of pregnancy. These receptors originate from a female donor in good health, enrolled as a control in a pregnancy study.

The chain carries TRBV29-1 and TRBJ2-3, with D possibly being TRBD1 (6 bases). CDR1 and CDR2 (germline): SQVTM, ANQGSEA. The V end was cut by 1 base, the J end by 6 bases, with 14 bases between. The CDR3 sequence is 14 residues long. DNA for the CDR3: TGCAGCGTTGAAGTTCGCAGGGGTGAGGATACGCAGTATTTT. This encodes CSVEVRRGEDTQYF.

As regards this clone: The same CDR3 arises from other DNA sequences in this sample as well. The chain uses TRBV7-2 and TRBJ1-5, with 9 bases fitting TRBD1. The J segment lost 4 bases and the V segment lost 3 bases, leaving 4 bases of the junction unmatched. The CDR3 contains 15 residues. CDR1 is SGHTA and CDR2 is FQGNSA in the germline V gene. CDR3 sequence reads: CASSLLGTGNQPQHF. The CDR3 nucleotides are TGTGCCAGCAGCTTGCTGGGGACAGGGAATCAGCCCCAGCATTTT. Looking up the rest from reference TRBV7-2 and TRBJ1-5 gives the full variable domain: GAGVSQSPSNKVTEKGKDVELRCDPISGHTALYWYRQSLGQGLEFLIYFQGNSAPDKSGLPSDRFSAERTGGSVSTLTIQRTQQEDSAVYLCASSLLGTGNQPQHFGDGTRLSIL.

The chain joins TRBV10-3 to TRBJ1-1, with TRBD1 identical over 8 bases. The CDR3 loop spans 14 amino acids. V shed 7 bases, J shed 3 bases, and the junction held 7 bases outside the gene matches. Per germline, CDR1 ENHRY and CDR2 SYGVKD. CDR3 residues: CAITSDREYTEAFF. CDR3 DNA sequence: TGTGCCATCACCTCGGACAGGGAATACACTGAAGCTTTCTTT.

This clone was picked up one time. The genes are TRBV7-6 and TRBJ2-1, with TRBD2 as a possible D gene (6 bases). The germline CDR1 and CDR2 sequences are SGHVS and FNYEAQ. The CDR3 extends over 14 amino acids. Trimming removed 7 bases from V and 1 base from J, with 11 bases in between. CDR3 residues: CASTSAGSYNEQFF. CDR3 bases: TGTGCCAGCACTTCTGCGGGGTCCTACAATGAGCAGTTCTTC. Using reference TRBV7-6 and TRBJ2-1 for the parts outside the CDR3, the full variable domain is GAGVSQSPRYKVTKRGQDVALRCDPISGHVSLYWYRQALGQGPEFLTYFNYEAQQDKSGLPNDRFSAERPEGSISTLTIQRTEQRDSAMYRCASTSAGSYNEQFFGPGTRLTVL.

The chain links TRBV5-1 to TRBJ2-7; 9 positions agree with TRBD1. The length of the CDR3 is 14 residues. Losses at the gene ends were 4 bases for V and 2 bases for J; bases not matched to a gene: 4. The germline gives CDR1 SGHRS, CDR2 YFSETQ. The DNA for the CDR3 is TGCGCCAGCAGCGGAGGGGACAGGGCCTACGAGCAGTACTTC. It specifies CASSGGDRAYEQYF.

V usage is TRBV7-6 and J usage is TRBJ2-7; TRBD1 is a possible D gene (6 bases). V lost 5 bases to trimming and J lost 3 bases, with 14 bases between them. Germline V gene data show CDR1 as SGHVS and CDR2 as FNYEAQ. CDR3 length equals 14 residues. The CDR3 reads CASSPGVQGYEQYF. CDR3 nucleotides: TGTGCCAGCAGCCCTGGGGTACAGGGCTACGAGCAGTACTTC.

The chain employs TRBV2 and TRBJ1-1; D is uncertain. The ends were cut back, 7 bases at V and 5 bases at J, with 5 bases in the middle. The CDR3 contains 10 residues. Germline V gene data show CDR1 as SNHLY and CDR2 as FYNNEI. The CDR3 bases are TGTGCCAGCATAGAGACTGAAGCTTTCTTT. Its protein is CASIETEAFF.

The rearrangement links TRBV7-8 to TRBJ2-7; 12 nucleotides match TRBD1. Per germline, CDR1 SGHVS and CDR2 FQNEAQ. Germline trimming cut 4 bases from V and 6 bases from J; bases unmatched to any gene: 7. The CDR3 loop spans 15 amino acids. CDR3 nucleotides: TGTGCCAGCAGCTCGCCCGGGACAGGGGGCCTCGAGCAGTACTTC. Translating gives CASSSPGTGGLEQYF.

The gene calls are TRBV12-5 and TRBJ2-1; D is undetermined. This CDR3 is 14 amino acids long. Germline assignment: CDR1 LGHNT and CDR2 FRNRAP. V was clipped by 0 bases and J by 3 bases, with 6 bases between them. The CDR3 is CASGLVLHYNEQFF. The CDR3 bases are TGTGCTAGTGGTTTGGTACTCCACTACAATGAGCAGTTCTTC.

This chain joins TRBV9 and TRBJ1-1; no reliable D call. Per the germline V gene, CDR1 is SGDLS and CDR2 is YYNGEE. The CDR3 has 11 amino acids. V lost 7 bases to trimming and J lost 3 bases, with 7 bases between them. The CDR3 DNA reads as TGTGCCAGCGGGCCAGACACTGAAGCTTTCTTT. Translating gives CASGPDTEAFF.

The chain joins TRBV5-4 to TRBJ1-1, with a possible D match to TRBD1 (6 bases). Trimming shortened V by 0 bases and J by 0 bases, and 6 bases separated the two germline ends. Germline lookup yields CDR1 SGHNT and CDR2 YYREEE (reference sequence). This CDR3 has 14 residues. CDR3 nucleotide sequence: TGTGCCAGCAGCTTGGGACAGGTGAACACTGAAGCTTTCTTT. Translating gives CASSLGQVNTEAFF.

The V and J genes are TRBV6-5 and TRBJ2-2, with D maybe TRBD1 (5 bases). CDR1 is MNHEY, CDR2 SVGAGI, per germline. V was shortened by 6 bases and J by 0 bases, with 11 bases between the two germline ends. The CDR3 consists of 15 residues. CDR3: CASRDSSTNTGELFF. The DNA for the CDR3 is TGTGCCAGCAGAGACAGTTCCACGAACACCGGGGAGCTGTTTTTT.

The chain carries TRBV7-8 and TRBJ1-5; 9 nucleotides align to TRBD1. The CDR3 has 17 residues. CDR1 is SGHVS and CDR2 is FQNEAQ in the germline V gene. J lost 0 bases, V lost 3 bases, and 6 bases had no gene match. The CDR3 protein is CASSFDRGVYSNQPQHF. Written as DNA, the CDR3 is TGTGCCAGCAGCTTTGACAGGGGGGTCTATAGCAATCAGCCCCAGCATTTT.

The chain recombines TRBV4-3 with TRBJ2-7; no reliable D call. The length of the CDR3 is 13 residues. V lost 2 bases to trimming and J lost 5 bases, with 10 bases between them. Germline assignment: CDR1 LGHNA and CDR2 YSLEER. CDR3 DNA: TGCGCCAGCAGCCAACAGTATACCAACGAGCAGTACTTC. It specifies CASSQQYTNEQYF.

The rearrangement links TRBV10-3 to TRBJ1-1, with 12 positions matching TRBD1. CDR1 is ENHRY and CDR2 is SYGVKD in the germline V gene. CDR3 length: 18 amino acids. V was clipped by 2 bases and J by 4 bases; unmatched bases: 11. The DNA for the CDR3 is TGTGCCATCAGTGAGACAGCCGGGACAGGGGGCTCTGTCACTGAAGCTTTCTTT. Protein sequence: CAISETAGTGGSVTEAFF.

The CDR3 reads CASRGGGQGTGELFF. CDR3 nucleotide sequence: TGTGCCAGCCGAGGCGGGGGGCAAGGGACCGGGGAGCTGTTTTTT. The rearrangement joins TRBV5-4 to TRBJ2-2, with 8 bases fitting TRBD2. The trim removed 7 bases at V and 5 bases at J, leaving 10 bases unmatched. This CDR3 comprises 15 residues. Germline V gene sequence: CDR1 SGHNT, CDR2 YYREEE (reference sequence).

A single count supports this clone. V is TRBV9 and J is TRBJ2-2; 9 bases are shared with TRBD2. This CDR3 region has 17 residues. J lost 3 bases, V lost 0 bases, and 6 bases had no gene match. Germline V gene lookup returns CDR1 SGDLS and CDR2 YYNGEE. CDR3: CASSVALAGGHTGELFF. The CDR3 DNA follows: TGTGCCAGCAGCGTAGCTTTGGCGGGGGGGCACACCGGGGAGCTGTTTTTT.

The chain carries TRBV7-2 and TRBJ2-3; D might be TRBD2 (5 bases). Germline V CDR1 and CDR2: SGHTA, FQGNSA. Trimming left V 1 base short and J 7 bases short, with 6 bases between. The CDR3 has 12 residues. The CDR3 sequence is CASSLGEYTQYF. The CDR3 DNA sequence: TGTGCCAGCAGCTTAGGGGAGTATACGCAGTATTTT.

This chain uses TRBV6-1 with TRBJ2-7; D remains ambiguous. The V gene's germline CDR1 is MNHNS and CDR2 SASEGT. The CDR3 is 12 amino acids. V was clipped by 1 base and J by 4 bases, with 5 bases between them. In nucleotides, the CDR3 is TGTGCCAGCAGTGAAGATGTATACGAGCAGTACTTC. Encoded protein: CASSEDVYEQYF.

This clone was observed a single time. The CDR3 DNA is TGCAGCGTTGATTTTGGGGGGACTGGAAACACCATATATTTT. Its protein is CSVDFGGTGNTIYF. The chain has TRBV29-1 and TRBJ1-3, with a weak D call TRBD1 (5 bases). Germline CDR1 reads SQVTM; CDR2 reads ANQGSEA. V was trimmed by 3 bases and J by 2 bases, leaving 11 bases between them. The CDR3 loop spans 14 amino acids. Filled out from reference TRBV29-1 and TRBJ1-3, the complete variable domain reads SAVISQKPSRDICQRGTSLTIQCQVDSQVTMMFWYRQQPGQSLTLIATANQGSEATYESGFVIDKFPISRPNLTFSTLTVSNMSPEDSSIYLCSVDFGGTGNTIYFGEGSWLTVV.

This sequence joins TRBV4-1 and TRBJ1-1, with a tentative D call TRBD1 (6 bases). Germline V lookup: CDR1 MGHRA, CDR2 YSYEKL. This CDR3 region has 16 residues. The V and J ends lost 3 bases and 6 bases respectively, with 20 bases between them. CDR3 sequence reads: CASSQRGDTGIPEAFF. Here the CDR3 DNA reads TGCGCCAGCAGCCAGAGAGGAGACACAGGGATCCCTGAAGCTTTCTTT.

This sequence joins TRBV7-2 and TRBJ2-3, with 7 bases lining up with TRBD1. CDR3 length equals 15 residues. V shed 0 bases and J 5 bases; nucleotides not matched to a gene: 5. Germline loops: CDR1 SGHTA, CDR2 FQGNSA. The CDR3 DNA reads TGTGCCAGCAGCTTAGCTATTAACAGGGGAGATACGCAGTATTTT. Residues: CASSLAINRGDTQYF.

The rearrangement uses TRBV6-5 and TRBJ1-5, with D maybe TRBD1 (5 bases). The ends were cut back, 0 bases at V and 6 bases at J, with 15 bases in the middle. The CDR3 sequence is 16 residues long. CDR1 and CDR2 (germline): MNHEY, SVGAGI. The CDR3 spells CASSYSRQGPSQPQHF. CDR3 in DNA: TGTGCCAGCAGTTACTCGCGCCAGGGTCCTTCTCAGCCCCAGCATTTT.

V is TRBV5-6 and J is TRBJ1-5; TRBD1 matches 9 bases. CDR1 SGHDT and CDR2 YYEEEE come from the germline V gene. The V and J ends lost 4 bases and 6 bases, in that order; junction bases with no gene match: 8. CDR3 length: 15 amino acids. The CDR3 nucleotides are TGTGCCAGCAGCACCGGGACAGGGATGGGTCAGCCCCAGCATTTT. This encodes CASSTGTGMGQPQHF.

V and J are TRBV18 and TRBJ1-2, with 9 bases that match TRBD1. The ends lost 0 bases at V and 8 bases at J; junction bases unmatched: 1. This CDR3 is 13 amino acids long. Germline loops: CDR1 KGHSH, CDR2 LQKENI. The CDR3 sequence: CASSPPDRGGYTF. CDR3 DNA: TGTGCCAGCTCACCACCGGACAGGGGAGGCTACACCTTC. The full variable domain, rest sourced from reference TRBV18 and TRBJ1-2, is NAGVMQNPRHLVRRRGQEARLRCSPMKGHSHVYWYRQLPEEGLKFMVYLQKENIIDESGMPKERFSAEFPKEGPSILRIQQVVRGDSAAYFCASSPPDRGGYTFGSGTRLTVV.